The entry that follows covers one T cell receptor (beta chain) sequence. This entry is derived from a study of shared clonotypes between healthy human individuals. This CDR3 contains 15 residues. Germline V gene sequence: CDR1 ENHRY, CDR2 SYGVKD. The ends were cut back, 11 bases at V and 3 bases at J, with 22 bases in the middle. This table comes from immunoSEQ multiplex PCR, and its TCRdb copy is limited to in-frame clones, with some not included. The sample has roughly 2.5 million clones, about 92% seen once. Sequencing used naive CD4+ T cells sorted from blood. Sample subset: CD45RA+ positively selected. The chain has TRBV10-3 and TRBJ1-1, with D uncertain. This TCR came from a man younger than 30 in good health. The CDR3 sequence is CAATTYSFGDTEAFF. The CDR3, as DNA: TGTGCCGCCACGACGTACAGTTTTGGCGACACTGAAGCTTTCTTT.